The clone carrying this TCR beta chain has more than one count but fewer than ten. At the DNA level, this CDR3 is encoded by other sequences in the same sample as well. The data belong to a study of shared clonotypes between healthy human individuals. Whole-study context: CD8 memory received one plate per donor, CD8 naive two, CD4 memory three and CD4 naive three.

Germline V gene lookup returns CDR1 KGHSH and CDR2 LQKENI. This CDR3 contains 13 residues. Trimming shortened V by 4 bases and J by 3 bases, and 7 bases separated the two germline ends. Here immunoSEQ multiplex PCR was the method, and the copy in TCRdb shows in-frame clones only, minus some. The data contain a few million clones, just over 90% of them singletons. Donors were Caucasian adults residing in Nashville, Tennessee, USA. The chain is built from TRBV18 and TRBJ1-5; no reliable D call. The sample was naive CD4+ T cells sorted from blood. Subset reported: CD45RA+ positively selected. This receptor was obtained from a man in his late teens or twenties in good health. The CDR3 DNA reads as TGTGCCAGCTCACAGGGTTCCAATCAGCCCCAGCATTTT. It specifies CASSQGSNQPQHF.